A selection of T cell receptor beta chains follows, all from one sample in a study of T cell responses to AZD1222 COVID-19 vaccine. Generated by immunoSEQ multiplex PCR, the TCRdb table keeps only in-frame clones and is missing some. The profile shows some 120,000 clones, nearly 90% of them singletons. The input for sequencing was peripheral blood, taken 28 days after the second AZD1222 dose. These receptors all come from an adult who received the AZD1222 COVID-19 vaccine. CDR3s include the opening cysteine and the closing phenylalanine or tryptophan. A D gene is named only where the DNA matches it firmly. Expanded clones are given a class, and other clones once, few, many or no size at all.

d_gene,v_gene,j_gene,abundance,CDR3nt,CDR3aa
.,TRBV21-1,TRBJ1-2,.,TGTGCCAGCGTAAGGGGGCAGACAGCCGTCCGGTGCTATGGCTACACCTTC,CASVRGQTAVRCYGYTF
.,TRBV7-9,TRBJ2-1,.,TGTGCCAGCAGCCCCGGGGTAGCGGCTGACAATGAGCAGTTCTTC,CASSPGVAADNEQFF
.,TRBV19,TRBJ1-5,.,TGTGCCAGTAGTAAAACGGACAGAAGCAATCAGCCCCAGCATTTT,CASSKTDRSNQPQHF
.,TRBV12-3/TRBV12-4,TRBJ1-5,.,TGTGCCAGCAGTTTACCGAATCAGCCCCAGCATTTT,CASSLPNQPQHF
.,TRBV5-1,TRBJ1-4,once,TGCGCCAGCAGGGGGCAGGCAACTAATGAAAAACTGTTTTTT,CASRGQATNEKLFF
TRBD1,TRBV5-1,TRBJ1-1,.,TGCGCCAGCAGCTCCGGACAGGGCGATTGGACTGAAGCTTTCTTT,CASSSGQGDWTEAFF
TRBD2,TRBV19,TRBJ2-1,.,TGTGCCAGTAGTAAGGGGACTAGCGGTTCGGATGAGCAGTTCTTC,CASSKGTSGSDEQFF
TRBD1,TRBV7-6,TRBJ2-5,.,TGTGCCAGCAGCGCGGACAGGGAGGAGACCCAGTACTTC,CASSADREETQYF
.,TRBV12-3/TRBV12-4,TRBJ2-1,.,TGTGCCAGCAGAAGTTGGAGGAATGAGCAGTTCTTC,CASRSWRNEQFF
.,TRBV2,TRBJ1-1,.,TGTGCCAGCAGTGAAAGCATGAACACTGAAGCTTTCTTT,CASSESMNTEAFF
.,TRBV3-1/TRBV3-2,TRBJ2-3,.,TGTGCCAGCAGCCCCATTGGATCCTATACGCAGTATTTT,CASSPIGSYTQYF
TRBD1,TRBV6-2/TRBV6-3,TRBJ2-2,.,TGTGCCAGCAGTTATGCGCCGGGACAGGGAACCGGGGAGCTGTTTTTT,CASSYAPGQGTGELFF
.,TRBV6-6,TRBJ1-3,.,TGTGCCAGCAGGATTACAGGAGGCGAAAACACCATATATTTT,CASRITGGENTIYF
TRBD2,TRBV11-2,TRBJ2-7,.,TGTGCCAGCAGCTTAGCTACGGGACTAGCCGGGGGGGAGCAGTACTTC,CASSLATGLAGGEQYF
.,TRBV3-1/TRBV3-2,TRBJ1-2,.,TGTGCCAGCAGCTACCAAGGCACCGAGAACTATGGCTACACCTTC,CASSYQGTENYGYTF
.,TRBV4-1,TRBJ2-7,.,TGCGCCAGCAGCCAATATTTTCGTTTACAGGGTAGTTACGAGCAGTACTTC,CASSQYFRLQGSYEQYF
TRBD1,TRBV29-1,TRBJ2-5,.,TGCAGCGTTGCAGGGGGCGGAGAGACCCAGTACTTC,CSVAGGGETQYF
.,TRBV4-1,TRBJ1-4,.,TGCGCCAGCAGCCAAGAAGGGTACACTAATGAAAAACTGTTTTTT,CASSQEGYTNEKLFF